This TCR beta chain was retrieved from a study of blood T cell repertoires in COVID-19. V gave up 5 bases and J gave up 4 bases; unmatched junction bases: 7. The CDR3 runs 16 residues. Germline lookup yields CDR1 SGHVS and CDR2 FQNEAQ. The repertoire was sequenced with immunoSEQ multiplex PCR; TCRdb's copy has only in-frame clones and lacks some. Found here are some 240,000 clones, 75% to 90% of them singletons; the top ten hold 3.1%. The chain combines TRBV7-8 with TRBJ2-2; 10 positions match TRBD2. The sample comprised PBMCs or T cells enriched from blood (not recorded which). This sequence originates from a woman between 35 and 50 years old who had been exposed to COVID-19. This CDR3 reads CASSMASGGPTGELFF. In DNA form, the CDR3 reads TGTGCCAGCAGCATGGCTAGCGGGGGACCCACCGGGGAGCTGTTTTTT.